This TCR beta chain was found in a study of Graves' ophthalmopathy and Graves' hyperthyroidism. The study, taken as a whole, reports: In predicting ophthalmopathy progression, the model reached roughly 69% sensitivity and under 75% specificity.

Additional autoimmune diseases, uncontrolled infections, pregnancy or lactation disqualified patients. Diagnosis was based on clinical symptoms, serum thyroxine, TRAb, thyroid ultrasound and orbital computed tomography. As to this clonotype: The target antigen is unknown.

Using RNA transcripts, the TCR beta CDR3 regions were amplified. RT-PCR was first run with HTBI primers, then multiplex PCR in a second round. TCRdb reanalysed the multiplex PCR reads using MiXCR and keeps one entry per CDR3 protein. This repertoire shows 35,000 to 45,000 distinct CDR3 sequences, approximately 55% found once; its top ten account for about 25%. V lost 4 bases, J lost 0 bases, and 6 bases stayed unmatched. CDR3 size: 16 residues. Per the germline V gene, CDR1 is SGHRS and CDR2 is YFSETQ. This TCR was recovered from an adult woman with stable Graves' hyperthyroidism. This chain links TRBV5-1 with TRBJ2-2, with 7 positions matching TRBD1. The sample consisted of peripheral blood. The CDR3 DNA is TGCGCCAGCAGCCTCTCGGACAGGCCGAACACCGGGGAGCTGTTTTTT. Amino acid sequence: CASSLSDRPNTGELFF.